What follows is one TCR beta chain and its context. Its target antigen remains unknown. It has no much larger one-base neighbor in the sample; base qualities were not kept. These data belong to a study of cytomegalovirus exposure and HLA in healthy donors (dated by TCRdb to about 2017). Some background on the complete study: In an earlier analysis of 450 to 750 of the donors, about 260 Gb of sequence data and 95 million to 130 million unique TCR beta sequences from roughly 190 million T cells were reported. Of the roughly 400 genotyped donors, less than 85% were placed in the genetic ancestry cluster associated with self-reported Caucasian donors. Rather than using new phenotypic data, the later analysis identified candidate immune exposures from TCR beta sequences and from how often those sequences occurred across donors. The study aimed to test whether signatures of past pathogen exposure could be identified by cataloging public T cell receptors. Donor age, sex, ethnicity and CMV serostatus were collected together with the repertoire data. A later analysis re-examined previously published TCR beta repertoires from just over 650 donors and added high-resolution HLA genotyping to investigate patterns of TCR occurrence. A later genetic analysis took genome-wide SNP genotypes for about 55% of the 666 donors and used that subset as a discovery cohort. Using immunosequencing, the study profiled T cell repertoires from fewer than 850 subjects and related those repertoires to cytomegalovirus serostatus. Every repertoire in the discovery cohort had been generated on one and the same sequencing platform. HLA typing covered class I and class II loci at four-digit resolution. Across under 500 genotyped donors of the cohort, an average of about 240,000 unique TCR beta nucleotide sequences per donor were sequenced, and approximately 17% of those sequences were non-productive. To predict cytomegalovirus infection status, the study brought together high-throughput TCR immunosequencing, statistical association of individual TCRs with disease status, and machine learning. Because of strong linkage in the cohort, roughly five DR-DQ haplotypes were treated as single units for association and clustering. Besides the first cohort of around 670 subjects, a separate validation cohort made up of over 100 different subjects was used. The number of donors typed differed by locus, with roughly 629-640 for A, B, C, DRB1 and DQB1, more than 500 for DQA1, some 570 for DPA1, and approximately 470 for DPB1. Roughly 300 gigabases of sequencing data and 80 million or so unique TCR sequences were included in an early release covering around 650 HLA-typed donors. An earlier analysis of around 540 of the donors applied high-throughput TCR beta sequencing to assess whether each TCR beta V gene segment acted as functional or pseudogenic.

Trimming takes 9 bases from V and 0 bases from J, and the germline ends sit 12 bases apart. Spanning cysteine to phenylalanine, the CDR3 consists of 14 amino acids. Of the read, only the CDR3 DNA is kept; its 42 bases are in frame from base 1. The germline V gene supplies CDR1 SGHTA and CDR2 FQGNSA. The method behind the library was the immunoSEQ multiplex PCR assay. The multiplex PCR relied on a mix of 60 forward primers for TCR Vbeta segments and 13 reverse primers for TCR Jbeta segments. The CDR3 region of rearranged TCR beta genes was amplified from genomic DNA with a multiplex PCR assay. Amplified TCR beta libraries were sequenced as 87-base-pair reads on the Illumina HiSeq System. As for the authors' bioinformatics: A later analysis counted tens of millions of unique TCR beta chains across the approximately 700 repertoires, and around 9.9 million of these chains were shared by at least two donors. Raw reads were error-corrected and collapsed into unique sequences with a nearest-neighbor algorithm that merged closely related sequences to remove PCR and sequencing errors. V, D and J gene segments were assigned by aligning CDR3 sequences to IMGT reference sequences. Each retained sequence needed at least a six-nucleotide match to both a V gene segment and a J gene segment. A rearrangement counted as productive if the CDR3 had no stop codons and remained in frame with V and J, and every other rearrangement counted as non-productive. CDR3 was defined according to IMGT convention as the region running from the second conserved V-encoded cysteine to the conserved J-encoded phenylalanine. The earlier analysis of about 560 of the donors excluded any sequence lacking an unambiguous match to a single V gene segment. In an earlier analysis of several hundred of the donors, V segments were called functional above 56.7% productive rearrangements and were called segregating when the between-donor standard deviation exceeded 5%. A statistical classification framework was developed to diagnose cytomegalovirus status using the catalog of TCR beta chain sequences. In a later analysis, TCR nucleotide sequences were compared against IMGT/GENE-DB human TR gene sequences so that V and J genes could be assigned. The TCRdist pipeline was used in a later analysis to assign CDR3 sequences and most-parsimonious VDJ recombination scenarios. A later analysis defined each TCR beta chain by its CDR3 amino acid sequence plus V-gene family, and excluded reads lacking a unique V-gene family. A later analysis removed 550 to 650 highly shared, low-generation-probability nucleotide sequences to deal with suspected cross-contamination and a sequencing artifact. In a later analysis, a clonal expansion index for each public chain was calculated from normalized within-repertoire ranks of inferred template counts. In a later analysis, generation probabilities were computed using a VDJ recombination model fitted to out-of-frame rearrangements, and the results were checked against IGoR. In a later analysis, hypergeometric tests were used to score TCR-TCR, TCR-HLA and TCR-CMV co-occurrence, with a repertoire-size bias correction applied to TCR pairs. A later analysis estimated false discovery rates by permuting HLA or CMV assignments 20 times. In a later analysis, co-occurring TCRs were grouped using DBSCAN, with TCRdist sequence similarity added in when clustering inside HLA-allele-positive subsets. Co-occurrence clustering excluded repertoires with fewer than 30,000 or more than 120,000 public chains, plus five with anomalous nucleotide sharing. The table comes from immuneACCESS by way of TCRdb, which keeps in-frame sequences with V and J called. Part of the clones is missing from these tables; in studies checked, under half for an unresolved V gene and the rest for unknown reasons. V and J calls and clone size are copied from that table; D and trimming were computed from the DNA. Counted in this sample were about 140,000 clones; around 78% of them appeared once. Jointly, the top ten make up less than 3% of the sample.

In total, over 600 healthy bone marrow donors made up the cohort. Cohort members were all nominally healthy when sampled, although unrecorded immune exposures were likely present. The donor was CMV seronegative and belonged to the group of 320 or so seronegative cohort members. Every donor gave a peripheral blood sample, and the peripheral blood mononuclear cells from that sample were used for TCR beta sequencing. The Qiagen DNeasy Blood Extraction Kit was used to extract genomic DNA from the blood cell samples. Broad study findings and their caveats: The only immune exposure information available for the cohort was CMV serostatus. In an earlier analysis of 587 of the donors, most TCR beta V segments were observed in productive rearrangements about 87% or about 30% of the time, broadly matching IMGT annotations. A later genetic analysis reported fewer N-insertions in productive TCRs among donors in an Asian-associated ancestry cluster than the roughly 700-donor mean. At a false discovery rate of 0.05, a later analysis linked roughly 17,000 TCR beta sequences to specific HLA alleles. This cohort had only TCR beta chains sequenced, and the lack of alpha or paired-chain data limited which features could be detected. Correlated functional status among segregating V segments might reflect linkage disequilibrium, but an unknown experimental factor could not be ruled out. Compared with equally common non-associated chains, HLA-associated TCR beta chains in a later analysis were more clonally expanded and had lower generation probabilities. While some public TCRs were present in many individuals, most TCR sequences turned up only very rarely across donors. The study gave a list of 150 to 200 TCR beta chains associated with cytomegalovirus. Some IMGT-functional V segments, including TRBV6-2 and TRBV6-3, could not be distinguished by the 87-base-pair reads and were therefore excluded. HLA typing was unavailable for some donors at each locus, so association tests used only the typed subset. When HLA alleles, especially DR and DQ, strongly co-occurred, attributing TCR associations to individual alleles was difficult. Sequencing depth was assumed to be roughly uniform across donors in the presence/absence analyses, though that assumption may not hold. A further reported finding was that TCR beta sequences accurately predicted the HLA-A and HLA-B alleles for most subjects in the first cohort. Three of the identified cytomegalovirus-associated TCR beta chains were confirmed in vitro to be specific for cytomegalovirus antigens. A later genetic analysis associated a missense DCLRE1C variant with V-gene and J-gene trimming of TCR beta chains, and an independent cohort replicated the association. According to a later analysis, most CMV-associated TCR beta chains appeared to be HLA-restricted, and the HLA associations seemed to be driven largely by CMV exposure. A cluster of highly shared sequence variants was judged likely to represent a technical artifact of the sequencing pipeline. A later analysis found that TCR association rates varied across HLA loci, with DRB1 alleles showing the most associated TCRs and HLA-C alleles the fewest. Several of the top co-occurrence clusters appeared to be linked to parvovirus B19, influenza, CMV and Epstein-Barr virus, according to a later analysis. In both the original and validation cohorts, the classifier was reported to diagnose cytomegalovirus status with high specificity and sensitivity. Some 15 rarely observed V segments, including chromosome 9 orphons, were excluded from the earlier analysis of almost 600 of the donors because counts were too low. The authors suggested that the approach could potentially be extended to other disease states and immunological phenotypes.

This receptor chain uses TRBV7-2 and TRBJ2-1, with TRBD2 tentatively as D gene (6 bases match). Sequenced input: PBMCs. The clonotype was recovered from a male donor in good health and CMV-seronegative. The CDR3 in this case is CARGDLSSYNEQFF. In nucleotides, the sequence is TGTGCCAGGGGGGACTTGAGCTCCTACAATGAGCAGTTCTTC.